These 10 T cell receptor beta chains originate from one sample sequenced in a study of blood T cell repertoires in COVID-19. Assay: immunoSEQ multiplex PCR; the TCRdb copy retains only in-frame clones and omits some. The repertoire includes about 200,000 clones, around 84% of them detected once, and 4.9% sits in the top ten. Material for sequencing was peripheral blood. The source of these receptors is a woman at least 80 years old with acute or convalescent COVID-19.

The genes are TRBV3-1 (or the pseudogene TRBV3-2) and TRBJ1-2; 7 bases are shared with TRBD1. Trimming cost V 4 bases and J 4 bases; bases outside gene matches: 12. Germline CDR1 reads LGHDT; CDR2 reads YNNKEL (reference sequence). The length of the CDR3 is 16 residues. The CDR3 nucleotides read TGTGCCAGCAGCCCCGGGACAGTAGGTATCCGCTATGGCTACACCTTC. Protein: CASSPGTVGIRYGYTF.

The chain has TRBV21-1 and TRBJ1-5; TRBD1, as called in the table, went unchecked against the DNA. TRBV21-1 is termed a pseudogene. The CDR3 spans 16 residues. The DNA for the CDR3 is TGTGCCAGCAGCAAAGGAGGACAGTTGGGGGATCAGCCCCAGCATTTT. Translated: CASSKGGQLGDQPQHF.

The V and J genes are TRBV18 and TRBJ1-4; no definite D call. Germline values: CDR1 KGHSH, CDR2 LQKENI. The CDR3 runs to 14 residues. V gave up 2 bases and J gave up 3 bases, with 7 bases separating them. The CDR3 coding sequence is TGTGCCAGCTCACCAGAGCCATCTAATGAAAAACTGTTTTTT. Amino acid sequence: CASSPEPSNEKLFF.

V gene TRBV5-1 combines with J gene TRBJ1-2, with 9 bases fitting TRBD1. CDR1 SGHRS and CDR2 YFSETQ come from the germline V gene. Germline trimming cut 5 bases from V and 3 bases from J; bases unmatched to any gene: 11. There are 16 residues in the CDR3. In DNA, the CDR3 is TGCGCCAGCAGGCTTAAACAGGGGGCAGTGGACTATGGCTACACCTTC. Protein sequence: CASRLKQGAVDYGYTF.

The rearrangement uses TRBV6-2 or TRBV6-3 and TRBJ2-3, with 9 bases that match TRBD2. Losses at the gene ends were 9 bases for V and 5 bases for J; bases not matched to a gene: 3. The germline gives CDR1 MNHEY, CDR2 SVGEGT. This CDR3 comprises 12 residues. The CDR3 loop is CASSGRLDTQYF. In nucleotides, the CDR3 is TGTGCCAGTAGCGGGAGATTAGATACGCAGTATTTT.

This chain links TRBV6-5 with TRBJ1-5; D remains ambiguous. Germline lookup yields CDR1 MNHEY and CDR2 SVGAGI. This CDR3 has 12 residues. Trimming pared 4 bases from V and 11 bases from J, leaving 12 bases between. The CDR3 is CASSSITGTQHF. The CDR3 DNA sequence: TGTGCCAGCAGTTCAATCACCGGGACCCAGCATTTT.

This chain connects TRBV27 to TRBJ2-1; 8 positions match TRBD2. This CDR3 has 14 residues. Trimming removed 4 bases from V and 4 bases from J; junction bases left unmatched: 3. Per germline, CDR1 MNHEY and CDR2 SMNVEV (reference sequence). For the CDR3, the DNA is TGTGCCAGCAGTTGGCTAGCGGGTTACAATGAGCAGTTCTTC. It translates to CASSWLAGYNEQFF.

This chain connects TRBV5-1 to TRBJ2-7, with 8 bases identical to TRBD1. From germline, CDR1 is SGHRS and CDR2 YFSETQ. The length of the CDR3 is 16 residues. After removal of 4 bases from V and 1 base from J, the junction contained 10 bases not matched to a gene. The CDR3 is CASSLDRGQASYEQYF. CDR3 in DNA: TGCGCCAGCAGCCTGGATAGGGGACAGGCATCCTACGAGCAGTACTTC.

The chain uses TRBV4-1 and TRBJ2-3; 13 bases agree with TRBD2. Germline values: CDR1 MGHRA, CDR2 YSYEKL. J lost 2 bases, V lost 1 base, and 6 bases had no gene match. There are 18 residues in the CDR3. The CDR3 reads CASSQAMTSGRTTDTQYF. In nucleotides, the CDR3 is TGCGCCAGCAGCCAAGCAATGACTAGCGGGAGGACCACAGATACGCAGTATTTT.

The chain combines TRBV27 with TRBJ2-7; D unresolved. Germline V gene data show CDR1 as MNHEY and CDR2 as SMNVEV (reference sequence). This CDR3 spans 14 amino acids. The V end lost 1 base, the J end lost 1 base, and 8 bases lay between the germline ends. The CDR3 protein is CASSLLGGSYEQYF. The CDR3 bases are TGTGCCAGCAGTTTATTAGGCGGATCCTACGAGCAGTACTTC.